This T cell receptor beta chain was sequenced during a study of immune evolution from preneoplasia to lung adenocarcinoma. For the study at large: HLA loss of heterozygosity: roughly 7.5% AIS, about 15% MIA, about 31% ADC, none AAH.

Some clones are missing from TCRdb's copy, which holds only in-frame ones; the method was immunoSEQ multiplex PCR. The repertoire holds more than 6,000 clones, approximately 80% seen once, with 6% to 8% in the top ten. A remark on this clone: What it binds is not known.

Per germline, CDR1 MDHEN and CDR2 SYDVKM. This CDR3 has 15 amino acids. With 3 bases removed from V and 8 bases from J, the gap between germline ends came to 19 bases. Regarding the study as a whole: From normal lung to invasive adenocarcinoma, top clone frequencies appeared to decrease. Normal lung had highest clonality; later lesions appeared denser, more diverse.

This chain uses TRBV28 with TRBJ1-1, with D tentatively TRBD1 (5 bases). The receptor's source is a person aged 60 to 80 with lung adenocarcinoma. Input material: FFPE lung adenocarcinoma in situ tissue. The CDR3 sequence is CASSLSGTAVEEAFF. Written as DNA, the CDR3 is TGTGCCAGCAGTTTGTCCGGGACGGCTGTCGAAGAAGCTTTCTTT.